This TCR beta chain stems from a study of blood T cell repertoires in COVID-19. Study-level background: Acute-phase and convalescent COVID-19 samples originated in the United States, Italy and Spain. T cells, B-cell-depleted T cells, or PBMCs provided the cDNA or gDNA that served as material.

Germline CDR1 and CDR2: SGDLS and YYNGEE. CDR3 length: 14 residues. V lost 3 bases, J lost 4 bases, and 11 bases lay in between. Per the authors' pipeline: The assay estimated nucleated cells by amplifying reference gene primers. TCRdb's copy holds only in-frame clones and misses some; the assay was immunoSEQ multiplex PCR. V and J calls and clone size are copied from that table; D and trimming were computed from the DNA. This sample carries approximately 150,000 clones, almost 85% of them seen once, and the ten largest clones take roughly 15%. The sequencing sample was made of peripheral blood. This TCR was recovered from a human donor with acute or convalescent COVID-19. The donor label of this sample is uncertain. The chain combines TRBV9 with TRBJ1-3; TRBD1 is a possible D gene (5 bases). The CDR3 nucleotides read TGTGCCAGCAGCGGCCTCAGGGCCGGAAACACCATATATTTT. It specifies CASSGLRAGNTIYF.